This T cell receptor beta chain was documented in a study of patients and donors after allogeneic stem cell transplantation. This clonotype is labeled as medium-sized (0.01 to 0.1%). TCRdb recomputed calls from the RT-PCR reads with MiXCR, one row per CDR3 protein. Seen here are around 6,700 distinct CDR3 sequences, roughly 13% observed once, and the top ten hold nearly 55%. CDR1 is SGHRS and CDR2 is YFSETQ in the germline V gene. The CDR3 runs 15 residues. Trimming removed 3 bases at V and 1 base at J, with 12 bases between. The sequencing input was blood, either unsorted or a sorted T cell fraction (not recorded which). The source of this sequence is a human donor who was either an allogeneic HSCT recipient or a stem cell or donor lymphocyte infusion donor (not recorded which). It is not recorded whose cells these are; they may come from a transplant donor. V gene TRBV5-1 combines with J gene TRBJ2-3, with a possible D match to TRBD1 (6 bases). CDR3 region: CASSSGVGGTDTQYF. Here the CDR3 DNA reads TGCGCCAGCAGCTCAGGGGTTGGAGGCACAGATACGCAGTATTTT.